The clone carrying this T cell receptor (beta chain) was detected once. This sample stems from a study of tumor-infiltrating lymphocytes in oesophageal squamous cell carcinoma. Using its own MiXCR run on the PCR reads, TCRdb lists one record per CDR3 protein. The sample has about 10,000 distinct CDR3 sequences; 60% are singletons. Germline V gene sequence: CDR1 SGHVS, CDR2 FNYEAQ. The CDR3 covers 14 residues. The V end lost 0 bases, the J end lost 2 bases, and 6 bases lay between the germline ends. Sequencing was performed on esophageal tumor tissue. V gene TRBV7-6 combines with J gene TRBJ2-3, with no clear D. The source is a female donor with esophageal squamous cell carcinoma. The CDR3 is CASSLAQNTDTQYF. The CDR3 DNA follows: TGTGCCAGCAGCTTAGCCCAGAACACAGATACGCAGTATTTT.